The clone carrying this T cell receptor (beta chain) showed up just a few times. Its cognate antigen is unknown. These data belong to a study of blood T cells in healthy people across ages. General study points: Correlation between TCR beta diversity and naive T cell percentage was strong. Roughly linear age-related decline in beta diversity appeared, significant by age roughly 40. The study found more naive CD4+ cells and higher diversity in long-lived than aged donors.

The CDR3 sequence is 14 residues long. Trimming removed 4 bases from V and 4 bases from J; junction bases left unmatched: 7. Germline assignment: CDR1 SGHDT and CDR2 YYEEEE. Alongside a J-beta primer mix, a sample-barcoded 5' primer served in a second PCR lasting about 7 to 12 cycles. There were at least 2.5 million CDR3-containing paired-end reads obtained from each sample. TCRdb redid the calling of the 5' RACE reads with MiXCR, one entry per CDR3 protein. The table shows fewer than 1,000,000 distinct CDR3 sequences, with less than 60% occurring only once. The V gene is TRBV5-6, the J gene TRBJ2-7; TRBD2 matches 8 bases. Sequencing was carried out using blood. This TCR was recovered from an older man in good health. The CDR3, as DNA: TGTGCCAGCAGCCAGGGACTAGGAGCGTACGAGCAGTACTTC. Its protein is CASSQGLGAYEQYF.